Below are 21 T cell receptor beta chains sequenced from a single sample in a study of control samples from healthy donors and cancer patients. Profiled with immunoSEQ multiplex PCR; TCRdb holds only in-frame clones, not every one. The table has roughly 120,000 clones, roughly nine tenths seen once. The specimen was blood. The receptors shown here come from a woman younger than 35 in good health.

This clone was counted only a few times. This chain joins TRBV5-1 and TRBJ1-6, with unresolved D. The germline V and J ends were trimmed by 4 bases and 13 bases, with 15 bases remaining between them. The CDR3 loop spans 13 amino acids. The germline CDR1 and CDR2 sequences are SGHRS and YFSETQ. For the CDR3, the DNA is TGCGCCAGCAGCCAAGCCCCGGAGGACCCCCTCCACTTT. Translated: CASSQAPEDPLHF.

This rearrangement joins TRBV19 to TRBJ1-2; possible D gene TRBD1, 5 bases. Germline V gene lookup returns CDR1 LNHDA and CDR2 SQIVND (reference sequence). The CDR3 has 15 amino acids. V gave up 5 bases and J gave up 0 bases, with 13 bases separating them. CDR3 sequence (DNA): TGTGCCAGTAGTGAGTGGGACGCACCTAACTATGGCTACACCTTC. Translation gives CASSEWDAPNYGYTF.

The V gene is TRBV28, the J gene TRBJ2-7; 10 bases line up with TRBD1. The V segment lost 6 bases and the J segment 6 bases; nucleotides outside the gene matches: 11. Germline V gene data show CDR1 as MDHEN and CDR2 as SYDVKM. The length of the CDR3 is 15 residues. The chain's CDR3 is CASSQAGTGAREQYF. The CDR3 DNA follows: TGTGCCAGCAGCCAGGCCGGGACAGGGGCTCGCGAGCAGTACTTC. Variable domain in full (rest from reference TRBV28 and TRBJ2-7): DVKVTQSSRYLVKRTGEKVFLECVQDMDHENMFWYRQDPGLGLRLIYFSYDVKMKEKGDIPEGYSVSREKKERFSLILESASTNQTSMYLCASSQAGTGAREQYFGPGTRLTVT.

The DNA for the CDR3 is TGTGCCAGCAGCTTGGGAAGCTACACTGAAGCTTTCTTT. Encoded protein: CASSLGSYTEAFF. The V gene is TRBV5-4, the J gene TRBJ1-1; D is ambiguous. The CDR3 contains 13 residues. The germline V gene encodes CDR1 SGHNT and CDR2 YYREEE (reference sequence). The V end lost 0 bases, the J end lost 3 bases, and 6 bases lay between the germline ends.

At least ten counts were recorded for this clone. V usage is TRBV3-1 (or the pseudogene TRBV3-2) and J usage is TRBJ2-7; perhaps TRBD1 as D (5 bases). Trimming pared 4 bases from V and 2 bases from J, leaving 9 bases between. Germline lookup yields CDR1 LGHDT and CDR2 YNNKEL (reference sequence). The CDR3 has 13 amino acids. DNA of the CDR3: TGTGCCAGCAGCCTGGACAACACCTACGAGCAGTACTTC. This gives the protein CASSLDNTYEQYF.

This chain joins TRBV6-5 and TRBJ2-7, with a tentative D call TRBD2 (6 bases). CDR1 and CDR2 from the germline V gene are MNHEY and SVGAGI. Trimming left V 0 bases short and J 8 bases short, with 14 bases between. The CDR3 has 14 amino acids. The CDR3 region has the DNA TGTGCCAGCAGTTACTCGTGGGGCAGCGGGCAGCAGTACTTC. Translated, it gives CASSYSWGSGQQYF.

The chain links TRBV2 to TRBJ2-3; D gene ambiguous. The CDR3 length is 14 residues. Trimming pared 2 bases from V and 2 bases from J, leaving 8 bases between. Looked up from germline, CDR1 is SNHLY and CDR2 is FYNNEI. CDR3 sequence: CASSEPDYTDTQYF. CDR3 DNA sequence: TGTGCCAGCAGTGAACCGGATTACACAGATACGCAGTATTTT.

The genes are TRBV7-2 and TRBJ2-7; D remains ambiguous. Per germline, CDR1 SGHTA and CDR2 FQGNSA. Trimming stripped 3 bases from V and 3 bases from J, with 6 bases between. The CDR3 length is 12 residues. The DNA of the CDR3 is TGTGCCAGCAGCTTGCCGTACTACGAGCAGTACTTC. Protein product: CASSLPYYEQYF.

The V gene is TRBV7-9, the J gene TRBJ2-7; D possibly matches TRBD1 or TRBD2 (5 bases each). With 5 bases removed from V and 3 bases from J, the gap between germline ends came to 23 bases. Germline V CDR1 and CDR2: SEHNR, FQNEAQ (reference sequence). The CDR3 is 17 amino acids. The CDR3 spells CASSPPMILGENYEQYF. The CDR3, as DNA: TGTGCCAGCAGCCCACCCATGATATTGGGGGAGAACTACGAGCAGTACTTC.

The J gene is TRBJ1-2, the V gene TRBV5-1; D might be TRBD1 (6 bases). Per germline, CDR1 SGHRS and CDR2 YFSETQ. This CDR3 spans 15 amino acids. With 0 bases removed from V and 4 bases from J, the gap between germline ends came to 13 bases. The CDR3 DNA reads TGCGCCAGCAGCTTGGGCCCGACAGGCTCCTATGGCTACACCTTC. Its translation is CASSLGPTGSYGYTF.

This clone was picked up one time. This chain's CDR3 is CASSQDRSSYEQYF. CDR3 nucleotide sequence: TGTGCCAGCAGCCAAGACAGATCCTCCTACGAGCAGTACTTC. This chain uses TRBV4-2 with TRBJ2-7; D call uncertain. V was cut by 0 bases and J by 0 bases, with 6 bases left in between. The germline V gene has CDR1 LGHNA and CDR2 YNFKEQ. The CDR3 consists of 14 residues.

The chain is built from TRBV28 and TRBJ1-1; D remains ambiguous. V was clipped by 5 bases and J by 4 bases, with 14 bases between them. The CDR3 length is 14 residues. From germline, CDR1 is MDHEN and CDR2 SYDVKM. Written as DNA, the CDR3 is TGTGCCAGCAGTCCGGGCGGGGAGGGCACTGAAGCTTTCTTT. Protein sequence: CASSPGGEGTEAFF.

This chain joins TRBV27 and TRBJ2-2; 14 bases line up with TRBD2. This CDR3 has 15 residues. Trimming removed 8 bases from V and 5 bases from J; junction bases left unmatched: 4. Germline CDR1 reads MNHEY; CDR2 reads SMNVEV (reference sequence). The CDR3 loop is CASGGTSGRTGELFF. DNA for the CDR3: TGTGCCAGCGGAGGGACTAGCGGGAGAACCGGGGAGCTGTTTTTT.

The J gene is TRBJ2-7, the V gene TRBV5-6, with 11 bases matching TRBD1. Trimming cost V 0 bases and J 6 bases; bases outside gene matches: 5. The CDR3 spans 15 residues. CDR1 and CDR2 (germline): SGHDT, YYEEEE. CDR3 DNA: TGTGCCAGCAGCTTGGGTACCGGGACAGGGGGCGAGCAGTACTTC. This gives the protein CASSLGTGTGGEQYF.

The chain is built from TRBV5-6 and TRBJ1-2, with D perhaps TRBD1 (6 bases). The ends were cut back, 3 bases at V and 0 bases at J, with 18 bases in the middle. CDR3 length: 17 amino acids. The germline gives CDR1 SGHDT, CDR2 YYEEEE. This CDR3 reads CASSYAGRGASNYGYTF. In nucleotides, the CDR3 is TGTGCCAGCAGCTACGCCGGGCGGGGGGCTTCTAACTATGGCTACACCTTC.

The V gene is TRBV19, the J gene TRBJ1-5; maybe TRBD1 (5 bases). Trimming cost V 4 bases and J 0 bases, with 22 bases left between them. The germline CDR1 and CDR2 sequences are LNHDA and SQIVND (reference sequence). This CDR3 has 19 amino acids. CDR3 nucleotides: TGTGCCAGTAGTACTCACCGGGACCCAAGTAGATATAGCAATCAGCCCCAGCATTTT. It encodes CASSTHRDPSRYSNQPQHF.

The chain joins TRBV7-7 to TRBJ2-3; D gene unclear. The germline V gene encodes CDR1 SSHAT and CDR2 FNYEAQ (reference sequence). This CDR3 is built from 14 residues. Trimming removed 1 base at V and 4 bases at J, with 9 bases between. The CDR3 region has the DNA TGTGCCAGCAGCTTAGTATTCGGGTCAGATACGCAGTATTTT. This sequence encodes CASSLVFGSDTQYF.

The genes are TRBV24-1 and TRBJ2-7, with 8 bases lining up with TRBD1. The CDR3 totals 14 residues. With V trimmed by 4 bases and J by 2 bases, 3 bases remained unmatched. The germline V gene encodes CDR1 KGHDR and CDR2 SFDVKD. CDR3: CATSETGGTYEQYF. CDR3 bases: TGTGCCACCAGTGAAACAGGGGGGACCTACGAGCAGTACTTC.

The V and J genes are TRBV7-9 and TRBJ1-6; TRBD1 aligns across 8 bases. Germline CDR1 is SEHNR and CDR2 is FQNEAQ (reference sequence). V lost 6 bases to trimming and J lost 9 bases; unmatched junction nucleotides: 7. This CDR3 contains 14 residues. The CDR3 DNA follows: TGTGCCAGCAGTCAGGGGGCGGGTATTTCACCCCTCCACTTT. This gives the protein CASSQGAGISPLHF.

The CDR3 DNA is TGTGCCAGCAGCTTAGGGGTTTACTACGAGCAGTACTTC. It is translated as CASSLGVYYEQYF. The chain joins TRBV7-2 to TRBJ2-7; no definite D call. Germline V gene lookup returns CDR1 SGHTA and CDR2 FQGNSA. There are 13 residues in the CDR3. Trimming shortened V by 1 base and J by 3 bases, and 7 bases separated the two germline ends.

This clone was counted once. The CDR3 coding sequence is TGCAGCGTTGAGAAGACAGATACGCAGTATTTT. This gives the protein CSVEKTDTQYF. V and J are TRBV29-1 and TRBJ2-3; no firm D call. Per germline, CDR1 SQVTM and CDR2 ANQGSEA. Between the trimmed V and J ends, which lost 3 bases and 3 bases, there was a span of 4 bases. The CDR3 extends over 11 amino acids.